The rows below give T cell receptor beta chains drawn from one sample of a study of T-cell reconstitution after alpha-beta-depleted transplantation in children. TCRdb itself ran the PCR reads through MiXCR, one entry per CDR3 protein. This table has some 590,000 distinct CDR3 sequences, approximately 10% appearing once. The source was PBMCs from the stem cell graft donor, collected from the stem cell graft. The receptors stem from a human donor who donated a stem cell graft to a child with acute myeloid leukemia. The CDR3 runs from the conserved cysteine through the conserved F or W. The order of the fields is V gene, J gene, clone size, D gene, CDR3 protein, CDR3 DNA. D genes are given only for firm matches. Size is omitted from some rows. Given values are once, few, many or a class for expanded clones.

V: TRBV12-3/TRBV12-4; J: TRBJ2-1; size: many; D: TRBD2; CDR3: CASSPGLADYNEQFF; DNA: TGTGCCAGCAGCCCAGGACTAGCGGACTACAATGAGCAGTTCTTC
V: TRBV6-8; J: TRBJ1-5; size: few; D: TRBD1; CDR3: CASSYRDRGFHRAMRPQHF; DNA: TGTGCCAGCAGTTACAGGGACAGGGGTTTCCACAGGGCCATGAGGCCCCAGCATTTT
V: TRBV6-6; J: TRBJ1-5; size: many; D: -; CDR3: CASSLESQPQHF; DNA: TGTGCCAGCAGCCTGGAGAGTCAGCCCCAGCATTTT
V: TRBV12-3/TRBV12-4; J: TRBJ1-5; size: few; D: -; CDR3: CASSLVGFSNQPQHF; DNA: TGTGCCAGCAGTTTAGTGGGTTTTAGCAATCAGCCCCAGCATTTT
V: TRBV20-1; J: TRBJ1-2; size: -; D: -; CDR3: CSARDYGEGLDYGYTF; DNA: TGCAGTGCTAGAGATTACGGGGAGGGACTCGACTATGGCTACACCTTC
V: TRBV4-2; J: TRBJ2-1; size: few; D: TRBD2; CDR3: CASSQTSGRSNEQFF; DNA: TGTGCCAGCAGCCAGACTAGCGGGAGGTCGAATGAGCAGTTCTTC
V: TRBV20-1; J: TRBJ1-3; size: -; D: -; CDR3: CSARSEPRSGNTIYF; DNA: TGCAGTGCCCGGTCGGAACCGCGCTCTGGAAACACCATATATTTT
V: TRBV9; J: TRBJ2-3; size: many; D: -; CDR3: CASSGLKGLPQTDTQYF; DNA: TGTGCCAGCAGCGGTCTAAAGGGATTACCTCAGACAGATACGCAGTATTTT
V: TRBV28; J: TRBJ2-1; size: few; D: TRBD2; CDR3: CATSELAADSYNEQFF; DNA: TGTGCCACCTCCGAACTAGCGGCCGACTCCTACAATGAGCAGTTCTTC
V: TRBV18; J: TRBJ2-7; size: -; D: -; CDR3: CASSPIIGSPIYEQYF; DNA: TGTGCCAGCTCACCGATAATAGGGTCCCCAATCTACGAGCAGTACTTC
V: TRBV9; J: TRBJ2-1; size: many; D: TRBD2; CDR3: CASSLRLAGDHEQFF; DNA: TGTGCCAGCAGCCTACGACTAGCGGGGGACCATGAGCAGTTCTTC
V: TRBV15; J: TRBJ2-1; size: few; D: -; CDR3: CATSRDLVNEQFF; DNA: TGTGCCACCAGCAGAGATTTAGTCAATGAGCAGTTCTTC
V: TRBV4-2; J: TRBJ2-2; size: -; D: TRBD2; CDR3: CASSLAGTMNTGELFF; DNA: TGTGCCAGCAGCCTTGCCGGGACTATGAACACCGGGGAGCTGTTTTTT
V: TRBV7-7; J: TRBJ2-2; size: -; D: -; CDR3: CASSFRAEGGELFF; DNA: TGTGCTAGCAGCTTCAGGGCAGAAGGCGGGGAGCTGTTTTTT
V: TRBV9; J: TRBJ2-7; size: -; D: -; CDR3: CASSVSPGYEQYF; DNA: TGTGCCAGCAGCGTAAGTCCGGGGTACGAGCAGTACTTC
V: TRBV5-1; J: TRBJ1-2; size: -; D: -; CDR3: CASSLGTDGYTF; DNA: TGCGCCAGCAGCTTGGGTACGGATGGCTACACCTTC
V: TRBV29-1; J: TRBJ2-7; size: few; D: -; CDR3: CSFLRGSLDSYEQYF; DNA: TGCAGCTTCCTGAGGGGTAGCTTGGACTCCTACGAGCAGTACTTC
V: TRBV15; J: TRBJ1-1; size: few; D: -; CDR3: CATSLRSGVGTEAFF; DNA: TGTGCCACCAGCCTGAGGTCTGGGGTAGGCACTGAAGCTTTCTTT
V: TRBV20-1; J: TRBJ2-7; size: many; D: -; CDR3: CSARVVKVYEQYF; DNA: TGCAGTGCTAGAGTTGTGAAAGTCTACGAGCAGTACTTC
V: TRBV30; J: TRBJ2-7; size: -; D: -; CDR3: CAWTRGAYEQYF; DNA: TGTGCCTGGACTAGAGGTGCCTACGAGCAGTACTTC
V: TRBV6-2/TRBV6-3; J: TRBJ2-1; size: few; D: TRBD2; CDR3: CASSSMRSSGSSNEQFF; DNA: TGTGCCAGCAGTTCCATGAGGAGTAGCGGGAGTTCGAATGAGCAGTTCTTC
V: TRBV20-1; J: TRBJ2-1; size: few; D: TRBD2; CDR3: CSALSGRGYNEQFF; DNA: TGCAGTGCTCTAAGCGGGAGGGGGTACAATGAGCAGTTCTTC
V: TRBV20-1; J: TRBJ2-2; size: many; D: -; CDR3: CSARDLADLNTGELFF; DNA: TGCAGTGCTAGAGATCTAGCAGACTTGAACACCGGGGAGCTGTTTTTT
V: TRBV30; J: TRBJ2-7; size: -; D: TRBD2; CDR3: CAWRGLAGAHEQYF; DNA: TGTGCCTGGAGAGGACTAGCGGGAGCCCACGAGCAGTACTTC